This is a list of T cell receptor beta chains from one sample in a study of T cells expressing NK-cell markers. TCRdb re-called the 5' RACE reads and gives one entry per CDR3 protein, without DNA. The listing records about 380,000 distinct CDR3 sequences. The sequenced material came from blood T cells: a sorted CD56 or NKG2C T cell subset, CD4+ or CD8+ T cells, or bulk PBMC T cells (not recorded which). The source is a man aged 18-75 years in good health. CDR3s include the opening cysteine and the closing phenylalanine or tryptophan. Fields, in order: J gene, V gene, CDR3 protein.

J: TRBJ2-1
V: TRBV5-4
CDR3: CASSQFYNEQFF

J: TRBJ1-6
V: TRBV6-1
CDR3: CASSGSLRDHWNSPLHF

J: TRBJ1-4
V: TRBV2
CDR3: CASNLLANEKLFF

J: TRBJ2-3
V: TRBV18
CDR3: CASSPPGLKTGRTDTQYF

J: TRBJ1-2
V: TRBV19
CDR3: CASRSLSAYGYTF

J: TRBJ2-1
V: TRBV27
CDR3: CASSPYLAGVYLDEQFF

J: TRBJ2-7
V: TRBV5-5
CDR3: CASSQGPGDTYEQYF

J: TRBJ2-7
V: TRBV7-2
CDR3: CASSLVGGTGEQYF

J: TRBJ1-2
V: TRBV20-1
CDR3: CSARDPVRRQKSRTYGYTF

J: TRBJ1-6
V: TRBV5-1
CDR3: CASSFGTLSSYNSPLHF

J: TRBJ1-5
V: TRBV5-1
CDR3: CASSLSGSGNGQPQHF

J: TRBJ2-1
V: TRBV5-1
CDR3: CASSELPGQGDNEQFF

J: TRBJ2-7
V: TRBV20-1
CDR3: CSARDPHGSYEQYF

J: TRBJ1-1
V: TRBV3-1
CDR3: CASSLRGTGATEAFF

J: TRBJ2-5
V: TRBV28
CDR3: CAGRDRAYQETQYF